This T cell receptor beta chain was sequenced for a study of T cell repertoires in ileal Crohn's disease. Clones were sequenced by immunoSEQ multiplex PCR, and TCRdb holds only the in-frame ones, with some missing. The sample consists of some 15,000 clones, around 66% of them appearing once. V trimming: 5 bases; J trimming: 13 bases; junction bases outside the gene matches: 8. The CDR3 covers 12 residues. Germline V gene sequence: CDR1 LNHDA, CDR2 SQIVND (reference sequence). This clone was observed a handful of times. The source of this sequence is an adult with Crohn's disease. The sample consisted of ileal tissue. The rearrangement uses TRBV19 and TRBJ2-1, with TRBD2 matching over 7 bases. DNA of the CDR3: TGTGCCAGTAGTGAAATTGGGAGGGCCCAGTTCTTC. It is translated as CASSEIGRAQFF.